The clone carrying this T cell receptor beta chain was counted many times. The antigen is unknown. This CDR3 has 14 residues. Trimming left V 5 bases short and J 0 bases short, with 10 bases between. This entry comes from a study of blood T cells in healthy people across ages. Looking at the study overall: Per every two T cells, about one barcoded beta molecule was captured by template switching.

Points from the study as a whole: Among long-lived donors, naive CD4+ cells were more numerous and diversity higher than in aged donors.

It was with a sample-barcoded 5' primer and a J-beta primer mix that a second PCR of roughly 7 to 12 cycles was run. Each CDR3 protein gets one entry after TCRdb re-called the 5' RACE reads with MiXCR. The table shows about 680,000 distinct CDR3 sequences, with roughly 50% occurring only once. The chain is built from TRBV12-3 or TRBV12-4 and TRBJ1-2; no clear D gene. Source material: blood. This TCR was recovered from a woman in her fifties or sixties in good health. The CDR3 sequence is CASSPGRTNYGYTF. CDR3 coding DNA: TGTGCCAGCAGTCCTGGACGGACTAACTATGGCTACACCTTC.